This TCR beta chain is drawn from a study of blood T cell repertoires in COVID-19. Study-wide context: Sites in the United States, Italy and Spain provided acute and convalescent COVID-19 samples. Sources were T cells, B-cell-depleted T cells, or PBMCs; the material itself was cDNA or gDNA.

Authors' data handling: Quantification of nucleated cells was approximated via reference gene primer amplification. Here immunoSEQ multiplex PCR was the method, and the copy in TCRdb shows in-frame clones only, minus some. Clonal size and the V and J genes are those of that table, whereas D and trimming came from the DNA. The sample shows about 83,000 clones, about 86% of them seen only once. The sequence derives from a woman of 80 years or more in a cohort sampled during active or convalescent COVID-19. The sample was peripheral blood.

The CDR3 region has the DNA TGCGCCAGCTTTGTGGTCCCGGGGGCTGGGGCCAACGTCCTGACTTTC. Amino acids: CASFVVPGAGANVLTF. The chain employs TRBV5-1 and TRBJ2-6; D is possibly TRBD2 (6 bases). Germline-derived CDR1 and CDR2 are SGHRS and YFSETQ. V gave up 7 bases and J gave up 2 bases, with 16 bases separating them. The CDR3 has 16 amino acids.